Listed below are T cell receptor beta chains from one sample, sequenced in a study of PD-1 blockade in classical Hodgkin lymphoma. Assay: immunoSEQ multiplex PCR; the TCRdb copy retains only in-frame clones and omits some. The top ten clones hold approximately 3.6% of a sample with some 30,000 clones, 72% of them seen once. Sequenced material: peripheral blood mononuclear cells (PBMCs), taken before the fourth cycle of nivolumab. Receptors were obtained from a human donor with classical Hodgkin lymphoma. CDR3s include the opening cysteine and the closing phenylalanine or tryptophan. A D gene is named only where the DNA matches it firmly. Clone size is shown for a subset of rows, as once, few, many or a class of expanded clone.

>-|-|TRBJ2-7|17|TRBV7-9
CASSLVYGGLLTYEQYF
TGTGCCAGCAGCTTAGTTTACGGGGGGCTTCTGACCTACGAGCAGTACTTC
>-|medium-sized|TRBJ2-1|14|TRBV28
CASSLNTGKKEQFF
TGTGCCAGCAGTTTGAACACAGGGAAAAAGGAGCAGTTCTTC
>TRBD1|-|TRBJ1-5|16|TRBV5-5
CASSLVGGESNQPQHF
TGTGCCAGCAGCTTGGTAGGGGGCGAGAGCAATCAGCCCCAGCATTTT
>-|-|TRBJ2-5|14|TRBV6-5
CAKKAAVKGPPQYF
TGTGCCAAGAAGGCTGCGGTCAAGGGGCCGCCCCAGTACTTC
>TRBD1|-|TRBJ1-2|16|TRBV25-1
CASSEWAGGPNYGYTF
TGTGCCAGCAGTGAATGGGCAGGGGGACCTAACTATGGCTACACCTTC
>TRBD1|-|TRBJ1-1|14|TRBV18
CASSPGTENTEVFF
TGTGCCAGCTCCCCTGGGACAGAGAACACTGAAGTTTTCTTT
>TRBD1|once|TRBJ2-5|14|TRBV5-6
CASSFGTGLETQYF
TGTGCCAGCAGCTTTGGGACAGGGTTAGAGACCCAGTACTTC
>-|-|TRBJ2-1|16|TRBV18
CASSPRAGDTYNEQFF
TGTGCCAGCTCACCAAGGGCAGGGGACACCTACAATGAGCAGTTCTTC
>-|once|TRBJ1-5|14|TRBV7-8
CASSLSPGNQPQHF
TGTGCCAGCAGCTTAAGCCCCGGAAATCAGCCCCAGCATTTT
>-|-|TRBJ1-5|16|TRBV15
CATSRDLGWNNQPQHF
TGTGCCACCAGCAGAGATCTCGGGTGGAACAATCAGCCCCAGCATTTT
>-|-|TRBJ2-1|17|TRBV10-3
CAISESMAAGSYNEQFF
TGTGCCATCAGTGAGTCGATGGCTGCCGGCTCCTACAATGAGCAGTTCTTC
>TRBD1|-|TRBJ1-1|15|TRBV4-3
CASSPGVAGGTEAFF
TGCGCCAGCAGCCCCGGGGTGGCAGGGGGTACTGAAGCTTTCTTT
>TRBD1|-|TRBJ2-7|16|TRBV27
CASWTGTGGEEYEQYF
TGTGCCAGCTGGACCGGGACAGGGGGCGAAGAGTACGAGCAGTACTTC
>TRBD1|once|TRBJ2-5|13|TRBV19
CASSIYRGETQYF
TGTGCCAGTAGTATTTACAGGGGAGAGACCCAGTACTTC
>TRBD1|-|TRBJ1-3|13|TRBV28
CATDQGGGNTIYF
TGTGCCACAGACCAGGGGGGAGGAAACACCATATATTTT
>-|-|TRBJ2-7|14|TRBV7-2
CASSPKARSYEQYF
TGTGCCAGCAGCCCTAAGGCAAGGTCCTACGAGCAGTACTTC
>-|-|TRBJ1-1|15|TRBV4-2
CASSWKEGGDTEAFF
TGTGCCAGCAGCTGGAAGGAGGGGGGTGACACTGAAGCTTTCTTT
>TRBD2|-|TRBJ2-1|16|TRBV5-1
CASSADPTSGYNEQFF
TGCGCCAGCAGCGCTGACCCCACTAGCGGCTACAATGAGCAGTTCTTC
>-|-|TRBJ1-2|15|TRBV30
CAWSVGGVRIYGYTF
TGTGCCTGGAGTGTTGGAGGGGTCCGGATCTATGGCTACACCTTC
>TRBD1|few|TRBJ1-2|15|TRBV19
CASSDFRGQDYGYTF
TGTGCCAGTAGCGACTTCAGGGGGCAGGACTATGGCTACACCTTC
>TRBD2|-|TRBJ2-7|15|TRBV19
CASSTSGTSGSEQYF
TGTGCCAGTAGTACCTCCGGGACTAGCGGGAGCGAGCAGTACTTC
>TRBD1|-|TRBJ1-5|16|TRBV28
CASSARTGIVNQPQHF
TGTGCCAGCAGTGCAAGGACAGGGATAGTAAATCAGCCCCAGCATTTT
>-|-|TRBJ2-4|16|TRBV7-2
CASSFSGVLGKNIQYF
TGTGCCAGCAGCTTCTCAGGGGTCTTGGGCAAAAACATTCAGTACTTC
>-|-|TRBJ1-5|14|TRBV19
CASTDVYSNQPQHF
TGTGCCAGTACCGACGTATATAGCAATCAGCCCCAGCATTTT
>-|-|TRBJ2-5|13|TRBV11-2
CASSFGGQETQYF
TGTGCCAGCAGCTTTGGGGGCCAAGAGACCCAGTACTTC
>TRBD1|-|TRBJ2-1|16|TRBV9
CASSASGTASYNEQFF
TGTGCCAGCAGCGCCTCCGGGACAGCCTCCTACAATGAGCAGTTCTTC
>-|-|TRBJ2-1|12|TRBV6-6
CASNYYGSEQFF
TGTGCCAGCAATTATTACGGGAGTGAGCAGTTCTTC
>TRBD2|-|TRBJ2-1|17|TRBV19
CATTSRGGVSSYNEQFF
TGTGCCACCACCTCGCGGGGGGGCGTGAGCTCCTACAATGAGCAGTTCTTC
>-|-|TRBJ2-5|17|TRBV15
CATSRDPSSAGARTQYF
TGTGCCACCAGCAGAGATCCCTCCAGCGCGGGGGCCCGGACCCAGTACTTC
>TRBD2|-|TRBJ2-3|16|TRBV7-9
CASSPRGSGDTDTQYF
TGTGCCAGCAGCCCCCGAGGTAGCGGGGACACAGATACGCAGTATTTT
>TRBD2|few|TRBJ2-7|15|TRBV28
CASSFGTSVSYEQYF
TGTGCCAGCAGTTTTGGGACTAGCGTTTCATACGAGCAGTACTTC
>-|-|TRBJ1-5|14|TRBV5-1
CASSLDSLNQPQHF
TGCGCCAGCAGCTTGGACAGCCTCAATCAGCCCCAGCATTTT
>-|-|TRBJ2-1|14|TRBV9
CASSVGGTLNEQFF
TGTGCCAGCAGCGTAGGAGGGACTTTGAATGAGCAGTTCTTC
>TRBD2|few|TRBJ2-7|13|TRBV10-3
CAIMAGGSYEQYF
TGTGCCATCATGGCGGGAGGCTCCTACGAGCAGTACTTC
>-|few|TRBJ1-2|14|TRBV2
CASTGTDWNYGYTF
TGTGCCAGCACCGGGACCGATTGGAACTATGGCTACACCTTC
>TRBD1|few|TRBJ1-5|14|TRBV19
CASSIRDSGQPQHF
TGTGCCAGTAGTATAAGGGACAGTGGGCAGCCCCAGCATTTT
>-|-|TRBJ2-1|17|TRBV4-1
CASSQVDMGFSYNEQFF
TGCGCCAGCAGCCAAGTTGACATGGGATTCTCCTACAATGAGCAGTTCTTC
>-|-|TRBJ1-4|14|TRBV27
CASSLGGRVEKLFF
TGTGCCAGCAGTTTAGGGGGGCGGGTTGAAAAACTGTTTTTT
>-|few|TRBJ1-2|14|TRBV28
CASSLSDVLGGYTF
TGTGCCAGCAGTTTATCGGACGTCCTGGGTGGCTACACCTTC
>-|-|TRBJ1-4|16|TRBV6-4
CASPGGGHSFNEKLFF
TGTGCCAGTCCCGGCGGGGGGCACAGTTTTAATGAAAAACTGTTTTTT
>TRBD2|-|TRBJ2-4|14|TRBV28
CASSRAGGLDIQYF
TGTGCCAGCAGCCGAGCGGGGGGGCTGGACATTCAGTACTTC
>TRBD2|-|TRBJ2-3|19|TRBV11-2
CASSLGRGLAGAFTDTQYF
TGTGCCAGCAGCTTAGGGAGAGGACTAGCGGGGGCCTTCACAGATACGCAGTATTTT
>TRBD2|once|TRBJ2-5|18|TRBV10-2
CATSAGGRGSGRGETQYF
TGCGCCACCTCCGCGGGGGGCAGGGGAAGCGGGAGAGGAGAGACCCAGTACTTC
>-|-|TRBJ2-5|13|TRBV18
CASSPGAQETQYF
TGTGCCAGCTCACCGGGAGCACAAGAGACCCAGTACTTC